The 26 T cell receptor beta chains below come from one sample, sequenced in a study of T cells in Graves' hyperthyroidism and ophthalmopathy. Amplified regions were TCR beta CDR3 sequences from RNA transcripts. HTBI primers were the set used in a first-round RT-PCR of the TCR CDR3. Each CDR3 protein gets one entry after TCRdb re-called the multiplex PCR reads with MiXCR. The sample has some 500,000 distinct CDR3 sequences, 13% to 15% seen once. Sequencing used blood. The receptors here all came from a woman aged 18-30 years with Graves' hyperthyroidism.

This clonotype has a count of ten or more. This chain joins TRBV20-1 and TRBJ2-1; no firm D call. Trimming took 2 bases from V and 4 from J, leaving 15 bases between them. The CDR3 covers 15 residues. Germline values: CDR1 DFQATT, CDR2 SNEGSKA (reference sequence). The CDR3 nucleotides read TGCAGTGCTAGAAGGCTGAGCGCAACGTACAATGAGCAGTTCTTC. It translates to CSARRLSATYNEQFF.

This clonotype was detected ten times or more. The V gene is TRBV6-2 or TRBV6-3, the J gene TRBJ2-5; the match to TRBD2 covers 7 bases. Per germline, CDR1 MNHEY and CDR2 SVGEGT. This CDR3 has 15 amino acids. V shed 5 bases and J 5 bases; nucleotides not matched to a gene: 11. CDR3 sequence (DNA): TGTGCCAGCAGTCCCGGGGAGGGGTCAACGGAGACCCAGTACTTC. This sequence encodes CASSPGEGSTETQYF.

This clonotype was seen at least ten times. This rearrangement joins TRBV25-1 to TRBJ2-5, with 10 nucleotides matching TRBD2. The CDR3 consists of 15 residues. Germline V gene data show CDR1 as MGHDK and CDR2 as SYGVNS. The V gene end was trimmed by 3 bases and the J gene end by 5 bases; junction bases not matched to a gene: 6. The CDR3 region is CASSDEREGRETQYF. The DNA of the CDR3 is TGTGCCAGCAGTGACGAGCGGGAGGGCCGGGAGACCCAGTACTTC. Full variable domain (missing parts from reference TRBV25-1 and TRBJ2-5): EADIYQTPRYLVIGTGKKITLECSQTMGHDKMYWYQQDPGMELHLIHYSYGVNSTEKGDLSSESTVSRIRTEHFPLTLESARPSHTSQYLCASSDEREGRETQYFGPGTRLLVL.

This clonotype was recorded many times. CDR3 in DNA: TGTGCCAGCAGTAAACTAGCGGCTTTTGACAATGAGCAGTTCTTC. Protein product: CASSKLAAFDNEQFF. This chain uses TRBV12-3 or TRBV12-4 with TRBJ2-1; 8 positions match TRBD2. Trimming took 5 bases from V and 5 from J; bases not matched to a gene: 8. The CDR3 totals 15 residues.

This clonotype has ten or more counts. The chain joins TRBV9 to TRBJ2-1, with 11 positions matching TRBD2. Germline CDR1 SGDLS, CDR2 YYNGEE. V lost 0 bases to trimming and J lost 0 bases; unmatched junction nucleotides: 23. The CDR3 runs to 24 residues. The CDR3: CASSVGSPPAGLAELLSSYNEQFF. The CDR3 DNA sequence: TGTGCCAGCAGCGTAGGAAGTCCCCCAGCGGGACTAGCGGAGCTCTTAAGCTCCTACAATGAGCAGTTCTTC. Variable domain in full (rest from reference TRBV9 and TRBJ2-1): DSGVTQTPKHLITATGQRVTLRCSPRSGDLSVYWYQQSLDQGLQFLIQYYNGEERAKGNILERFSAQQFPDLHSELNLSSLELGDSALYFCASSVGSPPAGLAELLSSYNEQFFGPGTRLTVL.

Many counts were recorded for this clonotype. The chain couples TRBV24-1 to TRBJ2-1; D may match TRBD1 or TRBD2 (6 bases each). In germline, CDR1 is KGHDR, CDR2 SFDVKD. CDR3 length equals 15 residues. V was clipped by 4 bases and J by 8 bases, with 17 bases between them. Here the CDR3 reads CATSDIGGGNYEQFF. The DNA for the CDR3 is TGTGCCACCAGTGACATTGGAGGGGGAAACTATGAGCAGTTCTTC.

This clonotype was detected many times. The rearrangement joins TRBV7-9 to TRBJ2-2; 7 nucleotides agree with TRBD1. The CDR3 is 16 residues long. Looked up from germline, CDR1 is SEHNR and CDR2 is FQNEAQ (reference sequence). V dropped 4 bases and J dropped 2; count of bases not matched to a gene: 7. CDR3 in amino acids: CASSSGTAFNTGELFF. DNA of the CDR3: TGTGCCAGCAGCTCCGGGACAGCATTCAACACCGGGGAGCTGTTTTTT. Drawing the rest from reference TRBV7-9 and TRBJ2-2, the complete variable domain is DTGVSQNPRHKITKRGQNVTFRCDPISEHNRLYWYRQTLGQGPEFLTYFQNEAQLEKSRLLSDRFSAERPKGSFSTLEIQRTEQGDSAMYLCASSSGTAFNTGELFFGEGSRLTVL.

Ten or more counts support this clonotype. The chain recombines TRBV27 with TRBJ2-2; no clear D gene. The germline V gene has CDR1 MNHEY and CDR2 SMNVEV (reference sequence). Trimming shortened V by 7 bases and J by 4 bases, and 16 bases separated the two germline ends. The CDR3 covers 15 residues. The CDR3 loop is CASTLKYGFTGELFF. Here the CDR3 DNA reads TGTGCCAGCACTCTTAAATATGGTTTCACCGGGGAGCTGTTTTTT.

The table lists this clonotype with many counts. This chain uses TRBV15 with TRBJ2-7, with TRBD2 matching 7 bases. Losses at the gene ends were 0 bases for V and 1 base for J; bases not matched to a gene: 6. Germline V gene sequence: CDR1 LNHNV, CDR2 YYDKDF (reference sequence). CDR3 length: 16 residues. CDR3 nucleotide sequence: TGTGCCACCAGCAGAGAGGCGGGAGTCGTGTCCTACGAGCAGTACGTC. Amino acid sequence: CATSREAGVVSYEQYV.

CDR3 region: CASSPVAGYNEQFF. Here the CDR3 DNA reads TGTGCCAGCAGCCCCGTCGCGGGTTACAATGAGCAGTTCTTC. The J gene is TRBJ2-1, the V gene TRBV7-3, with a tentative D call TRBD2 (5 bases). Germline loops: CDR1 SGHTA, CDR2 FQGTGA. The CDR3 sequence is 14 residues long. With 5 bases removed from V and 4 bases from J, the gap between germline ends came to 12 bases.

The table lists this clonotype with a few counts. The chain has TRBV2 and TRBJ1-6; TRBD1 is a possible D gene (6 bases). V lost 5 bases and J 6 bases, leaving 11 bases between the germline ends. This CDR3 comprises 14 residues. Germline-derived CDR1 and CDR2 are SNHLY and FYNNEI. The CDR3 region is CASSIDRSNSPLHF. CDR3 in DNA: TGTGCCAGCAGTATCGACAGGAGTAATTCACCCCTCCACTTT.

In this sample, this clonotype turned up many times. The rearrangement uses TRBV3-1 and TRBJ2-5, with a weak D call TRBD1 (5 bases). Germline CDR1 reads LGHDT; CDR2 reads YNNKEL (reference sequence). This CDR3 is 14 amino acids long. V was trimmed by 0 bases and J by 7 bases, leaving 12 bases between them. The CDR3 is CASSQDPGMRTQYF. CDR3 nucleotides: TGTGCCAGCAGCCAAGACCCAGGGATGAGGACCCAGTACTTC.

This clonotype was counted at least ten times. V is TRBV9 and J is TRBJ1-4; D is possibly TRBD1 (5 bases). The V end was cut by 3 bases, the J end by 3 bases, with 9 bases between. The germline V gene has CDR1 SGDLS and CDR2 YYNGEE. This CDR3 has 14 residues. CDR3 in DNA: TGTGCCAGCAGCGGGGGGAGTTCTAATGAAAAACTGTTTTTT. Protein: CASSGGSSNEKLFF.

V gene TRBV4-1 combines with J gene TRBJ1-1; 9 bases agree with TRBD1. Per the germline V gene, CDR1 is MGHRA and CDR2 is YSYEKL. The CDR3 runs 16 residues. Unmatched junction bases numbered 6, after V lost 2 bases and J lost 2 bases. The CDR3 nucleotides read TGCGCCAGCAGCCAATCACAGGGGGCCCTTAACACTGAAGCTTTCTTT. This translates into CASSQSQGALNTEAFF.

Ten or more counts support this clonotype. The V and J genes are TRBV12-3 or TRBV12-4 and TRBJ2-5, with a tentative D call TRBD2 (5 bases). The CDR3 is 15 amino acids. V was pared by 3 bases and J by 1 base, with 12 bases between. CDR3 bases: TGTGCCAGCAGTTTGCTAGCACTGGCCCAAGAGACCCAGTACTTC. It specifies CASSLLALAQETQYF.

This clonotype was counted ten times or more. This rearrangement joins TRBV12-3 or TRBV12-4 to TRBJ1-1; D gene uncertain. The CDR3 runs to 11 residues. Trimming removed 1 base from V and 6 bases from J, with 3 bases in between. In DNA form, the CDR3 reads TGTGCCAGCAGTTTAGTCTCTGAAGCTTTCTTT. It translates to CASSLVSEAFF.

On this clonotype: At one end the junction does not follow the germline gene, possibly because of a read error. This CDR3 reads CASNESWTSGKQFF. In nucleotides, the CDR3 is TGTGCCAGCAATGAATCGTGGACTAGCGGGAAGCAGTTCTTC. The rearrangement uses TRBV6-1 and TRBJ2-1; TRBD2 matches at 12 bases. The CDR3 runs to 14 residues. Looked up from germline, CDR1 is MNHNS and CDR2 is SASEGT.

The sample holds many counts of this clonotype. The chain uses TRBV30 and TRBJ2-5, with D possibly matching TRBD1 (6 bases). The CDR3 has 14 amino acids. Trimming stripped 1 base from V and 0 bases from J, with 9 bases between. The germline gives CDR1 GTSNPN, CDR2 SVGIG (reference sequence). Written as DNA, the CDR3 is TGTGCCTGGAGTGCGGACAGTCACCAAGAGACCCAGTACTTC. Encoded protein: CAWSADSHQETQYF. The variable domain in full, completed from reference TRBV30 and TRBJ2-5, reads SQTIHQWPATLVQPVGSPLSLECTVEGTSNPNLYWYRQAAGRGLQLLFYSVGIGQISSEVPQNLSASRPQDRQFILSSKKLLLSDSGFYLCAWSADSHQETQYFGPGTRLLVL.

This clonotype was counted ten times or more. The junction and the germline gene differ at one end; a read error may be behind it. CDR3 bases: TGTACCAGCAGCCTCGGGACAGGGGGCACCGGGGAGCTGTTTTTT. The encoded protein is CTSSLGTGGTGELFF. The rearrangement uses TRBV11-2 and TRBJ2-2; 11 nucleotides line up with TRBD1. The germline gives CDR1 SGHAT, CDR2 FQNNGV. There are 15 residues in the CDR3.

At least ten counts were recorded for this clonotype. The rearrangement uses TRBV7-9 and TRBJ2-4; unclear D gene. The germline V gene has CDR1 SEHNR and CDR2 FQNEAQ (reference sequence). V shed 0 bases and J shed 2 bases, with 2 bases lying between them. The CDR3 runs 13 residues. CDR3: CASSLASKNIQYF. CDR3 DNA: TGTGCCAGCAGCTTAGCATCCAAAAACATTCAGTACTTC.

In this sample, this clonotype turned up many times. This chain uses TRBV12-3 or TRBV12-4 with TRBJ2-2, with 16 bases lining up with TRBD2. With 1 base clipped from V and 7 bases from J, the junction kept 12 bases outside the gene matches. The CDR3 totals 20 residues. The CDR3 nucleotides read TGTGCCAGCAGTTTAGTTCCGTGGGGGACTAGCGGGAGGGCGGACGGGGAGCTGTTTTTT. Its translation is CASSLVPWGTSGRADGELFF.

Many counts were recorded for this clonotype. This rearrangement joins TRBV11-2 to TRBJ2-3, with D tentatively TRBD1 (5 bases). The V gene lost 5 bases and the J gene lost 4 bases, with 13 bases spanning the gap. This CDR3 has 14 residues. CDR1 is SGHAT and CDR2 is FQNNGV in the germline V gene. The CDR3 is CASSLRPRADTQYF. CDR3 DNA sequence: TGTGCCAGCAGCCTAAGACCCAGGGCAGATACGCAGTATTTT. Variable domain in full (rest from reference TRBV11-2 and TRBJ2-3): EAGVAQSPRYKIIEKRQSVAFWCNPISGHATLYWYQQILGQGPKLLIQFQNNGVVDDSQLPKDRFSAERLKGVDSTLKIQPAKLEDSAVYLCASSLRPRADTQYFGPGTRLTVL.

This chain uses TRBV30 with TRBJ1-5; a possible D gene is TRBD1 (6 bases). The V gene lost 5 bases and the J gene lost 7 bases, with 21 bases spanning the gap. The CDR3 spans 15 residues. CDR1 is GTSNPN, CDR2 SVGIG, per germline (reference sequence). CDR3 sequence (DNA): TGTGCCTGGGAAACAGGGAGGGAGTCGAGACAGCCCCAGCATTTT. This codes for CAWETGRESRQPQHF.

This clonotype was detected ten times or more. For the CDR3, the DNA is TGTGCCAGCAGTTCGTCCGGAGGTGGGGAGACCCAGTACTTC. Amino acid sequence: CASSSSGGGETQYF. This chain connects TRBV12-3 or TRBV12-4 to TRBJ2-5, with D perhaps TRBD2 (5 bases). The CDR3 spans 14 residues. The V end lost 4 bases, the J end lost 5 bases, and 14 bases lay between the germline ends.

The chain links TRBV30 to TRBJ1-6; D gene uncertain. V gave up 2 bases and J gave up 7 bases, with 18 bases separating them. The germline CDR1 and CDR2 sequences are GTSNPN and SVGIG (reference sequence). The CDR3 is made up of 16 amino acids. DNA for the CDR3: TGTGCCTGGAGTAATACCCCCCCGGGGAGAAATTCACCCCTCCACTTT. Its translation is CAWSNTPPGRNSPLHF.

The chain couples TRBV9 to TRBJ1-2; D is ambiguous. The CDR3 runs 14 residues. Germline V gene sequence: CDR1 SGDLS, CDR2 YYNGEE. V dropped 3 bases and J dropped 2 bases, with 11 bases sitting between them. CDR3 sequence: CASSDGGPNYGYTF. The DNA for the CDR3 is TGTGCCAGCAGCGATGGAGGCCCGAACTATGGCTACACCTTC.